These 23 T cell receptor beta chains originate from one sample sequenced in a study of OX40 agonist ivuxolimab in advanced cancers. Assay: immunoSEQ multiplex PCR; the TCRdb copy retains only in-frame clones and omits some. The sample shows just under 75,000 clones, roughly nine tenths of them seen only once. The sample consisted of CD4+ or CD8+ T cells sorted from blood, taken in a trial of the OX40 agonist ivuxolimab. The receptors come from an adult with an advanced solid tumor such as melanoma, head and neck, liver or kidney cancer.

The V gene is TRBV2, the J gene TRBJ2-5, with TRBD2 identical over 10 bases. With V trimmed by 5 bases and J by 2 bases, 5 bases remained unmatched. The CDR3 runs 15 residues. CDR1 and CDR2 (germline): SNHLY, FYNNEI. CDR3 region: CASSLLAGLQETQYF. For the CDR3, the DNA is TGTGCCAGCAGTCTACTAGCGGGGCTTCAAGAGACCCAGTACTTC.

The CDR3 DNA reads as TGTGCCAGCAGCCCTACGTGGGGGGCGGGAGGCGAGCAGTACTTC. Its translation: CASSPTWGAGGEQYF. The chain couples TRBV7-9 to TRBJ2-7; 8 bases line up with TRBD2. The CDR3 has 15 amino acids. Per germline, CDR1 SEHNR and CDR2 FQNEAQ (reference sequence). V was pared by 5 bases and J by 6 bases, with 12 bases of the junction left unmatched.

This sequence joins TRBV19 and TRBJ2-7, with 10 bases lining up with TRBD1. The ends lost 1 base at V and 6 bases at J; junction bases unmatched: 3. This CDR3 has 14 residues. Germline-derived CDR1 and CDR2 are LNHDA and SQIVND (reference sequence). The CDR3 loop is CASSIGDRGGEQYF. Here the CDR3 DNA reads TGTGCCAGTAGTATAGGGGACAGGGGTGGCGAGCAGTACTTC.

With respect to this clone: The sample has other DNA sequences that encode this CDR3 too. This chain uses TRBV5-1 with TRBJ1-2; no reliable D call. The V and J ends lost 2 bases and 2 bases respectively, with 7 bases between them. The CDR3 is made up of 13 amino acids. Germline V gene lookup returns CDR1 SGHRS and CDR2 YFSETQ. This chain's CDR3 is CASSLEQNYGYTF. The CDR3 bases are TGCGCCAGCAGCTTAGAACAGAACTATGGCTACACCTTC.

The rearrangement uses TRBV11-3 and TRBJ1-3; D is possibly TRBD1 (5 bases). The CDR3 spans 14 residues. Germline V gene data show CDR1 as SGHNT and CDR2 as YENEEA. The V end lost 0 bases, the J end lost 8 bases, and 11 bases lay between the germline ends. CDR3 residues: CASSLEEGRHTIYF. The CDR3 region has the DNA TGTGCCAGCAGCTTAGAAGAGGGGAGGCACACCATATATTTT.

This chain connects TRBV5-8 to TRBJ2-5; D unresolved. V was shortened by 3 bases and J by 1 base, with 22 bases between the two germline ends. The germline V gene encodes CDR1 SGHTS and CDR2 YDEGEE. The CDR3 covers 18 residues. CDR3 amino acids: CASSSQKLGAPFQETQYF. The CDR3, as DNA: TGTGCCAGCAGCTCGCAAAAACTGGGTGCACCGTTCCAAGAGACCCAGTACTTC.

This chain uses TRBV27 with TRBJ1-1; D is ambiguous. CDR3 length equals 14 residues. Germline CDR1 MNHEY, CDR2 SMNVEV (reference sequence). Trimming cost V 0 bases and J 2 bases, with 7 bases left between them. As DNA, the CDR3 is TGTGCCAGCAGTTTATCCCGGGTTAACACTGAAGCTTTCTTT. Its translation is CASSLSRVNTEAFF.

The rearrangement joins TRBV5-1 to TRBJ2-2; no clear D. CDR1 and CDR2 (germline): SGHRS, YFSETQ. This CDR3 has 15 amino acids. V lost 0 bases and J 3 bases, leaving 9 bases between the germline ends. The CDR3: CASSLEGRDTGELFF. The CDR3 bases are TGCGCCAGCAGCTTGGAGGGTCGGGACACCGGGGAGCTGTTTTTT.

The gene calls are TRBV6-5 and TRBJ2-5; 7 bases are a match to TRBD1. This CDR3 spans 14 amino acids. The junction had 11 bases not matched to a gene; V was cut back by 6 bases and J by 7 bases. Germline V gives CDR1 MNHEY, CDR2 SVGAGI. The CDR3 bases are TGTGCCAGCAGACCGCAGGGGGTCGGGTTGACCCAGTACTTC. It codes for CASRPQGVGLTQYF.

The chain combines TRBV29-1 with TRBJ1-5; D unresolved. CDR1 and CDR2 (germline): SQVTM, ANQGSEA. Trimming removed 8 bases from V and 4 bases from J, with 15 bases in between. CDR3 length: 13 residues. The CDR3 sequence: CSTRQGLNQPQHF. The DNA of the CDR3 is TGCAGCACCCGACAAGGGTTGAATCAGCCCCAGCATTTT.

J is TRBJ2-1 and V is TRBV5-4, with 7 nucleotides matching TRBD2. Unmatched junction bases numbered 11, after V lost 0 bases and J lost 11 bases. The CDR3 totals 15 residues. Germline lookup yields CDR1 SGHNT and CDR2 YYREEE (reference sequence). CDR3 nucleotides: TGTGCCAGCAGCTTGGGTGGGACTACAAGTAGGAAGCAGTTCTTC. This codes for CASSLGGTTSRKQFF.

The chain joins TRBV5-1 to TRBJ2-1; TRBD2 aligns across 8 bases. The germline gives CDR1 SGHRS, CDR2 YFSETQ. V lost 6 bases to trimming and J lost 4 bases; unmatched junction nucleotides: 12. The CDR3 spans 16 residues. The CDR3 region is CASTPSGLAEYNEQFF. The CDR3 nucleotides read TGCGCCAGCACCCCTAGCGGACTAGCAGAATACAATGAGCAGTTCTTC.

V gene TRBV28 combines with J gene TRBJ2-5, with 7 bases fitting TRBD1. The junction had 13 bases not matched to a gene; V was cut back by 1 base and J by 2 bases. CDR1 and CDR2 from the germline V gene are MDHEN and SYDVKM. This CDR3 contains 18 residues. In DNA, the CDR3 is TGTGCCAGCAGTTTATCGCCGGATTGGGCCAGGGGGCAAGAGACCCAGTACTTC. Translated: CASSLSPDWARGQETQYF.

CDR3 bases: TGTGCCAGCAGCTTAGGCCCCGCTACTGAGCAGTTCTTC. It encodes CASSLGPATEQFF. The chain carries TRBV11-3 and TRBJ2-1; D remains ambiguous. This CDR3 is built from 13 residues. Germline CDR1 reads SGHNT; CDR2 reads YENEEA. Trimming cost V 1 base and J 9 bases, with 10 bases left between them.

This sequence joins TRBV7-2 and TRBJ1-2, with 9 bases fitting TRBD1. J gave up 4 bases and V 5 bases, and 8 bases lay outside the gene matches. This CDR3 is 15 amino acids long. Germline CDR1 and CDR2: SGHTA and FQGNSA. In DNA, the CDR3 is TGTGCCAGCAGCCCGGGACAGGGTGAAGGCTATGGCTACACCTTC. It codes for CASSPGQGEGYGYTF.

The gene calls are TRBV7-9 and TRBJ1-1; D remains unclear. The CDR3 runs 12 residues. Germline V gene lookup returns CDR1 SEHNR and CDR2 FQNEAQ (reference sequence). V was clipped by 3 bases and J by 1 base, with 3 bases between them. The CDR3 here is CASSFQNTEAFF. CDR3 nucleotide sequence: TGTGCCAGCAGCTTTCAGAACACTGAAGCTTTCTTT. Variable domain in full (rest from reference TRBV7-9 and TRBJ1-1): DTGVSQNPRHKITKRGQNVTFRCDPISEHNRLYWYRQTLGQGPEFLTYFQNEAQLEKSRLLSDRFSAERPKGSFSTLEIQRTEQGDSAMYLCASSFQNTEAFFGQGTRLTVV.

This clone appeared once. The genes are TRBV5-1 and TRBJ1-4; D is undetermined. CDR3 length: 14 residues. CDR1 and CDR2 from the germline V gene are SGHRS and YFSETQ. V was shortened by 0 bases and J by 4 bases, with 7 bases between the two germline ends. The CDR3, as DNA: TGCGCCAGCAGCTTGGCGGGCCATAATGAAAAACTGTTTTTT. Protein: CASSLAGHNEKLFF.

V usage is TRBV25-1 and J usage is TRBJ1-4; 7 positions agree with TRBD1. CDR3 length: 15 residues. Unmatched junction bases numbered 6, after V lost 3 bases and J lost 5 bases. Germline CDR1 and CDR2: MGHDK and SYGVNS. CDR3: CASSDRQGVNEKLFF. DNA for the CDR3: TGTGCCAGCAGTGATCGTCAGGGGGTGAATGAAAAACTGTTTTTT.

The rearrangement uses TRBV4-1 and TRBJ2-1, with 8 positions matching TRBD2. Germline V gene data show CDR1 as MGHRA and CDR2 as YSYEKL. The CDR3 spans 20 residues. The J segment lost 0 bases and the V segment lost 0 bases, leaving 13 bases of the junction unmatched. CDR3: CASSQERTSGLRSSYNEQFF. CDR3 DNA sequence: TGCGCCAGCAGCCAAGAAAGAACTAGCGGCCTTAGGAGCTCCTACAATGAGCAGTTCTTC.

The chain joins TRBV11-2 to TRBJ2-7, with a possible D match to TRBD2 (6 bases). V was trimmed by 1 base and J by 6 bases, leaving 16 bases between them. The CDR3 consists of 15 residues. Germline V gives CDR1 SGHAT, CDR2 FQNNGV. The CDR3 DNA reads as TGTGCCAGCAGCTTAGTAACGGGCTCCGGGAGCGAGCAGTACTTC. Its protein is CASSLVTGSGSEQYF.

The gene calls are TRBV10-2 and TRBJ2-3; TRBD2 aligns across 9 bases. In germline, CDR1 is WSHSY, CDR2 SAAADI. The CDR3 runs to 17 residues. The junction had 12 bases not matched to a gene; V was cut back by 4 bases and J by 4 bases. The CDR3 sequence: CASSVAPSGTQADTQYF. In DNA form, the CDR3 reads TGCGCCAGCAGTGTGGCGCCTAGCGGGACCCAAGCAGATACGCAGTATTTT.

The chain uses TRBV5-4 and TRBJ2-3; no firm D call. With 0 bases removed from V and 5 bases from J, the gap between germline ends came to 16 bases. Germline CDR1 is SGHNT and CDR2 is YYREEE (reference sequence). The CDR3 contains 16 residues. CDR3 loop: CASSLALGSGGDTQYF. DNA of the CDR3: TGTGCCAGCAGCTTGGCCCTTGGCAGTGGCGGAGATACGCAGTATTTT.

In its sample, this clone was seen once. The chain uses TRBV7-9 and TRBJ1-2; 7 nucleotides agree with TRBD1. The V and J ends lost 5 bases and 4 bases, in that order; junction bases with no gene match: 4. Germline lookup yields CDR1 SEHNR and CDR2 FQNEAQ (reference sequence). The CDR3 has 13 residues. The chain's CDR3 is CASSPRTGYGYTF. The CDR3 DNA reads TGTGCCAGCAGCCCGCGGACAGGCTATGGCTACACCTTC.